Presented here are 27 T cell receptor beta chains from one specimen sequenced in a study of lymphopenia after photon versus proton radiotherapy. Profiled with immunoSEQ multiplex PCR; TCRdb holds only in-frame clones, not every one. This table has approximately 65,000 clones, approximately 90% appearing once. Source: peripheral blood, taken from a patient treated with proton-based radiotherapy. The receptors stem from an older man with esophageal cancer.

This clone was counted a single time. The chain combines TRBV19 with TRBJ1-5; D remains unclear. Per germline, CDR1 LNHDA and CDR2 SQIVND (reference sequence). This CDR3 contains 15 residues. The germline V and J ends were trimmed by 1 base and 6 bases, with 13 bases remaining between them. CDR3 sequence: CASSIVEGWTQPQHF. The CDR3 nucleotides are TGTGCCAGTAGTATAGTAGAGGGTTGGACTCAGCCCCAGCATTTT.

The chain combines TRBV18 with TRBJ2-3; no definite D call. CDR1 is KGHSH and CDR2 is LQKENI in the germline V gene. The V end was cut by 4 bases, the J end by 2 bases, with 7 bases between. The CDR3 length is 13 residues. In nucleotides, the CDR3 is TGTGCCAGCTCACGTTCCGACACAGATACGCAGTATTTT. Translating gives CASSRSDTDTQYF.

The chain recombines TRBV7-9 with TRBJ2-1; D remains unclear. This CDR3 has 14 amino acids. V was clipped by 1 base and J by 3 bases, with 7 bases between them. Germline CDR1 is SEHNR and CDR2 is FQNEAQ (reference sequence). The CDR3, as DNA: TGTGCCAGCAGCTTAGTAGGGTTCTACAATGAGCAGTTCTTC. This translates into CASSLVGFYNEQFF.

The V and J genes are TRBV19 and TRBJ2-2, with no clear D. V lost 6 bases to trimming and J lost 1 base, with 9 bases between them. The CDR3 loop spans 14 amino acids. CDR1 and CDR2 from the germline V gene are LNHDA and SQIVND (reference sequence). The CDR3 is CASRKTVNTGELFF. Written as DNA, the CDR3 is TGTGCCAGTAGGAAAACAGTGAACACCGGGGAGCTGTTTTTT.

The CDR3: CASSWPSKPGDEKLFF. DNA for the CDR3: TGTGCCAGCAGCTGGCCTAGTAAGCCGGGGGATGAAAAACTGTTTTTT. The gene calls are TRBV5-6 and TRBJ1-4, with D maybe TRBD1 (5 bases). The CDR3 covers 16 residues. CDR1 is SGHDT and CDR2 is YYEEEE in the germline V gene. Trimming took 3 bases from V and 6 from J, leaving 18 bases between them.

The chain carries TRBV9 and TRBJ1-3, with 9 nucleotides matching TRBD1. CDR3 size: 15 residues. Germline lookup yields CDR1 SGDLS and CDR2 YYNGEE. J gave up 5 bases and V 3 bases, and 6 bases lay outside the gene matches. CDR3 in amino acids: CASSAGTGIRNTIYF. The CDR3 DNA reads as TGTGCCAGCAGCGCGGGGACAGGGATCAGAAACACCATATATTTT.

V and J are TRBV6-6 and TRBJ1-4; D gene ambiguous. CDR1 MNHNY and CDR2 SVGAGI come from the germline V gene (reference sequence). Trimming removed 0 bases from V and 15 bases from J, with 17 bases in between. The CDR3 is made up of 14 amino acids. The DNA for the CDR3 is TGTGCCAGCAGTTACTCAATCGTAAGGGAAAGGGTGTTTTTT. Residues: CASSYSIVRERVFF.

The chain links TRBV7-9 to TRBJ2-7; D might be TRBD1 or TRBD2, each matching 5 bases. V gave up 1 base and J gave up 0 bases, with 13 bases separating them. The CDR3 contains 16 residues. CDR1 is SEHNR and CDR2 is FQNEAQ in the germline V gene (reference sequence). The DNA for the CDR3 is TGTGCCAGCAGCTTAGTGTCGGGGACCCACTCCTACGAGCAGTACTTC. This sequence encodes CASSLVSGTHSYEQYF.

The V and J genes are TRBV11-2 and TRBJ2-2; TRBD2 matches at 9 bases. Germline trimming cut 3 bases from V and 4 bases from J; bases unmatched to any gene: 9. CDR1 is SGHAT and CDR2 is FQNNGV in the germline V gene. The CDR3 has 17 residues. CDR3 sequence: CASSFYPAGGITGELFF. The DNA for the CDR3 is TGTGCCAGCAGCTTCTATCCAGCGGGAGGAATCACCGGGGAGCTGTTTTTT.

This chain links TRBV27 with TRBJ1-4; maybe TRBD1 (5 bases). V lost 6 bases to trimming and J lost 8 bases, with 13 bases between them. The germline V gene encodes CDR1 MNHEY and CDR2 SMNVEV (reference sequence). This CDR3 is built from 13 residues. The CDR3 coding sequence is TGTGCCAGCAGGGCAGGGAGTCGGGAAAAACTGTTTTTT. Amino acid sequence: CASRAGSREKLFF.

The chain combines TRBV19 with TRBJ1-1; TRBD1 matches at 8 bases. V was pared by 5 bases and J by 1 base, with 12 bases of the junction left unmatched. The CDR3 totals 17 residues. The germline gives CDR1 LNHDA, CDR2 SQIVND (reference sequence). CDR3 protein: CASSVGTGLSGNTEAFF. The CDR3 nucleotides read TGTGCCAGTAGTGTTGGGACAGGATTATCTGGGAACACTGAAGCTTTCTTT.

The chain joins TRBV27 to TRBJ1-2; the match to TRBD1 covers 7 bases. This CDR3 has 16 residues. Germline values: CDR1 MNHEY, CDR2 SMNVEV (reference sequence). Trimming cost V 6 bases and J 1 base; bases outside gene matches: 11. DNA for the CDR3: TGTGCCAGCAGAGGACGACAGGGCGCCTTTAACTATGGCTACACCTTC. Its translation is CASRGRQGAFNYGYTF.

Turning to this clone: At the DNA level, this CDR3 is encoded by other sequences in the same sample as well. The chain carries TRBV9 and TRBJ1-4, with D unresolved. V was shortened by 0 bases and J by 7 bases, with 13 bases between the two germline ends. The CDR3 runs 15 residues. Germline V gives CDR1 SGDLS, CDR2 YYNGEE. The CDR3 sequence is CASSVGREATEKLFF. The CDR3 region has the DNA TGTGCCAGCAGCGTAGGGAGGGAGGCTACTGAAAAACTGTTTTTT.

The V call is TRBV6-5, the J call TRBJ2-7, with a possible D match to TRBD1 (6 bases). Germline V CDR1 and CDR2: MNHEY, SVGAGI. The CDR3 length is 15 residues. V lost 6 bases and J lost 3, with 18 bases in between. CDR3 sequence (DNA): TGTGCCAGCAGCCTCGGGACACAGGCCCACTACGAGCAGTACTTC. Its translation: CASSLGTQAHYEQYF.

This chain's CDR3 is CASGLVHGGANTGELFF. The CDR3 DNA follows: TGTGCTAGTGGTTTGGTACATGGGGGAGCGAACACCGGGGAGCTGTTTTTT. The chain recombines TRBV12-5 with TRBJ2-2; D possibly matches TRBD1 or TRBD2 (5 bases each). CDR3 size: 17 residues. Germline-derived CDR1 and CDR2 are LGHNT and FRNRAP. The V end lost 0 bases, the J end lost 0 bases, and 11 bases lay between the germline ends.

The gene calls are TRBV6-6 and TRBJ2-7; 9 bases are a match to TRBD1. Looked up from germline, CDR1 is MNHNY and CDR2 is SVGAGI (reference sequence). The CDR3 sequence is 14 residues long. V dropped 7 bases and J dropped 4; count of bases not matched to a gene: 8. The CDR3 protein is CASNPGQGLYEQYF. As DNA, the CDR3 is TGTGCCAGCAATCCGGGACAGGGACTATACGAGCAGTACTTC.

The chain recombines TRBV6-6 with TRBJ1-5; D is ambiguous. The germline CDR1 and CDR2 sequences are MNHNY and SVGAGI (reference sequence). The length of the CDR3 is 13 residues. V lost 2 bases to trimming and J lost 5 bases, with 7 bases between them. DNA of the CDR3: TGTGCCAGCAGTTACAGGGAAGATCAGCCCCAGCATTTT. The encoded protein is CASSYREDQPQHF.

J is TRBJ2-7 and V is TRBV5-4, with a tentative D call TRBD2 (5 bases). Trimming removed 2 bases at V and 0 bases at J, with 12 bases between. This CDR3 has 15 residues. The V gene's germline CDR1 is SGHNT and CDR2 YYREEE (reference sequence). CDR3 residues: CASSFGVGSSYEQYF. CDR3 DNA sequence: TGTGCCAGCAGCTTCGGGGTCGGGTCCTCCTACGAGCAGTACTTC.

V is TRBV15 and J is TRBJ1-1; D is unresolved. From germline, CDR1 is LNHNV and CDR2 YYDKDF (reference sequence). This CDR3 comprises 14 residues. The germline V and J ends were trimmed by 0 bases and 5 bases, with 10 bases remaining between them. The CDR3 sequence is CATSRDLGQTEAFF. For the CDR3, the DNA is TGTGCCACCAGCAGAGATCTGGGTCAGACTGAAGCTTTCTTT. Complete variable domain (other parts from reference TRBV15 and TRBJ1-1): DAMVIQNPRYQVTQFGKPVTLSCSQTLNHNVMYWYQQKSSQAPKLLFHYYDKDFNNEADTPDNFQSRRPNTSFCFLDIRSPGLGDTAMYLCATSRDLGQTEAFFGQGTRLTVV.

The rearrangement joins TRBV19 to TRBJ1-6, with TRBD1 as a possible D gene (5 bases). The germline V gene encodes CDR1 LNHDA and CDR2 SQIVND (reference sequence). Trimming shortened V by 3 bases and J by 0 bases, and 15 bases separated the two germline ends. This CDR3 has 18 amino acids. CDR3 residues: CASSILGTGSSYNSPLHF. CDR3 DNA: TGTGCCAGTAGTATCTTAGGGACGGGAAGCTCCTATAATTCACCCCTCCACTTT.

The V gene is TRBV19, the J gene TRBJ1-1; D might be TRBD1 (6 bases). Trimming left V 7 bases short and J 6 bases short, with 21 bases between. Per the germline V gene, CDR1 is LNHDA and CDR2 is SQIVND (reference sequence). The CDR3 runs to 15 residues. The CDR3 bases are TGTGCCAGTAATGGTCAAGCAGGGGCCTTGGCTGAAGCTTTCTTT. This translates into CASNGQAGALAEAFF.

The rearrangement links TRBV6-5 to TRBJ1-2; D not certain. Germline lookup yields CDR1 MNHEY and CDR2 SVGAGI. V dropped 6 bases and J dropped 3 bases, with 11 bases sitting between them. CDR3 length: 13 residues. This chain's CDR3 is CASSPDQDYGYTF. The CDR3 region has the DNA TGTGCCAGCAGCCCGGACCAAGACTATGGCTACACCTTC.

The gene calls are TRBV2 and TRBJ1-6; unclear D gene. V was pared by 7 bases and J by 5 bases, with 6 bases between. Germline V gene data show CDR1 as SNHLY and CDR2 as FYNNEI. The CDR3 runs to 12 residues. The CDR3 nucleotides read TGTGCCAGCAATGGGAATAATTCACCCCTCCACTTT. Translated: CASNGNNSPLHF.

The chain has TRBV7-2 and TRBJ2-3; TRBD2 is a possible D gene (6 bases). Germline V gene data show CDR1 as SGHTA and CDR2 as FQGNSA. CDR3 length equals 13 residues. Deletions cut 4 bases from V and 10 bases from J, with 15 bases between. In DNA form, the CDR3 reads TGTGCCAGCAGCTCCGGTACGGGACTCGCGCAGTATTTT. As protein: CASSSGTGLAQYF.

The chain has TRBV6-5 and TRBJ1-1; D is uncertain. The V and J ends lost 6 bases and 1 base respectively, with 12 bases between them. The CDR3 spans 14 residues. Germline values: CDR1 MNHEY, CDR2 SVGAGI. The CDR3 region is CASSPQVSNTEAFF. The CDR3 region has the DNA TGTGCCAGCAGCCCCCAGGTGTCGAACACTGAAGCTTTCTTT.

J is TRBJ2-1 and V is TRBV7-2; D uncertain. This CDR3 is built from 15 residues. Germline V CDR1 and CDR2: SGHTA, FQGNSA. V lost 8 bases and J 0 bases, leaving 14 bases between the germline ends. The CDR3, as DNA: TGTGCCAGCTTCCTCCCCCCACTCTCCTACAATGAGCAGTTCTTC. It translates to CASFLPPLSYNEQFF.

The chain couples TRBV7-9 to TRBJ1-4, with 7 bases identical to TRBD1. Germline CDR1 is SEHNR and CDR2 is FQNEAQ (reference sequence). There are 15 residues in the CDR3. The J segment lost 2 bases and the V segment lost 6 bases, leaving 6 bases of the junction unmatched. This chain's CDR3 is CASSPNRGTNEKLFF. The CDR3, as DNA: TGTGCCAGCAGTCCGAACAGGGGTACTAATGAAAAACTGTTTTTT.